The clone carrying this T cell receptor beta chain was seen more than once but under ten times. One entry per CDR3 protein results from TCRdb running MiXCR on the RT-PCR reads. Of about 680,000 distinct CDR3 sequences listed, about 14% were seen once; the top ten hold roughly 3.9%. Sequencing used memory CD4+ T cells from blood. This receptor was taken from a female donor in good health, serving as a healthy control.

As DNA, the CDR3 is TGTGCCAGCTCACGCGGTCACCGCGAGTACGAGCAGTACTTC. Amino acids: CASSRGHREYEQYF. The chain combines TRBV18 with TRBJ2-7; D is uncertain. Looked up from germline, CDR1 is KGHSH and CDR2 is LQKENI. V shed 4 bases and J shed 4 bases, with 14 bases lying between them. The CDR3 extends over 14 amino acids.